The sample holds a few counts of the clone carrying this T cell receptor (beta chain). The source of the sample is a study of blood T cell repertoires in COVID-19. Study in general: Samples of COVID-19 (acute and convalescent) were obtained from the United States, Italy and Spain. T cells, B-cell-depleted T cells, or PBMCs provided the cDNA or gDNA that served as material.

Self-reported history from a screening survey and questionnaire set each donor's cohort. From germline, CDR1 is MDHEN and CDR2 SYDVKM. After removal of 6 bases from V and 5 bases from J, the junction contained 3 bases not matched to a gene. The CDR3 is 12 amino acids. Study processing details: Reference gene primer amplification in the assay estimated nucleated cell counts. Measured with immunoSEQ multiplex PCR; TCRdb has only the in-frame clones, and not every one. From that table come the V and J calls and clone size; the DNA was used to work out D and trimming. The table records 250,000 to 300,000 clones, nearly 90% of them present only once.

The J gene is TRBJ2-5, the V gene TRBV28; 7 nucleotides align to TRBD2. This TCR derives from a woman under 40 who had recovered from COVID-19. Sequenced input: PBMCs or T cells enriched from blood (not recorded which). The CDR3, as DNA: TGTGCCAGCAGGGGGGGAGGGGAGACCCAGTACTTC. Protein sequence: CASRGGGETQYF.